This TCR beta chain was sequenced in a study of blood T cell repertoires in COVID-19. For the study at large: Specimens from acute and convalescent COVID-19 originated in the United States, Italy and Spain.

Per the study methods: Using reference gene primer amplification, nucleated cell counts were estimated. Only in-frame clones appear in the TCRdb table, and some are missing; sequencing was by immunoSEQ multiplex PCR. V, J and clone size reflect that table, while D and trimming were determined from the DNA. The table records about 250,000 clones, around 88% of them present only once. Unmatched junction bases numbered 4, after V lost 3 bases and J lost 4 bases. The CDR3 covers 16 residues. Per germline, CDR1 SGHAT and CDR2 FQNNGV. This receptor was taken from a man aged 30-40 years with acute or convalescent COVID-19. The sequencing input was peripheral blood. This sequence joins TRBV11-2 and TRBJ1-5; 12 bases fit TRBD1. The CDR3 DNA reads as TGTGCCAGCAGCTTCGGGACAGGGGGCCGGAATCAGCCCCAGCATTTT. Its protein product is CASSFGTGGRNQPQHF.